The 26 T cell receptor beta chains below come from one sample, sequenced in a study of breast tumors, draining lymph nodes, adjacent tissues (dated by TCRdb to about 2016). The axillary draining lymph nodes of breast cancer patients were the source of the lymph node samples. The library was prepared using multiplex PCR. For sequencing, an Illumina HiSeq 2000 was employed. TCRdb itself trimmed the public reads at Q25 with fastp, ran MiXCR and retained productive beta chains. One record per CDR3 amino acid sequence lists the most common genes and DNA. The sample table holds over 150,000 distinct CDR3 sequences, of which 31% were seen once. The ten largest clones take up approximately 4.5% of the sample. Sequencing was done on a sample of axillary lymph node tissue. The receptors were sampled from a female donor with breast cancer. Some clones in this sample may be carry-over from other donors' samples.

Note on this clonotype: The final CDR3 position lacks the conserved phenylalanine or tryptophan, pointing to a likely read error. The chain uses TRBV20-1 and TRBJ2-1, with TRBD2 identical over 12 bases. J gave up 6 bases and V 5 bases, and 5 bases lay outside the gene matches. CDR1 DFQATT and CDR2 SNEGSKA come from the germline V gene (reference sequence). The CDR3 spans 14 residues. CDR3: CSAPPGLAGNEQFL. CDR3 DNA: TGCAGTGCTCCACCGGGACTAGCGGGCAATGAGCAGTTCCTC.

This chain uses TRBV15 with TRBJ1-3; D possibly corresponds to TRBD1 (6 bases). V shed 7 bases and J shed 8 bases, with 15 bases lying between them. The CDR3 length is 13 residues. Germline V gene sequence: CDR1 LNHNV, CDR2 YYDKDF (reference sequence). The CDR3 nucleotides are TGTGCCACCACGGCGGGAGGGGGATACACCATATATTTT. Translating it yields CATTAGGGYTIYF.

The gene calls are TRBV30 and TRBJ1-3; D may be TRBD1 (5 bases). Per the germline V gene, CDR1 is GTSNPN and CDR2 is SVGIG (reference sequence). Trimming pared 3 bases from V and 2 bases from J, leaving 14 bases between. The CDR3 is made up of 15 amino acids. The CDR3 nucleotides are TGTGCCTGGAGGAAGGGGAACAACCCTGGAAACACCATATATTTT. Protein: CAWRKGNNPGNTIYF.

To note about this clonotype: A read error may produce the germline difference seen at one junction end. The chain employs TRBV7-9 and TRBJ1-3; tentatively, D is TRBD1 (5 bases). Germline lookup yields CDR1 SEHNR and CDR2 FQNEAQ (reference sequence). There are 14 residues in the CDR3. CDR3 sequence: CASSLGTAGNTVYF. The CDR3 bases are TGTGCCAGCAGCCTCGGGACCGCTGGAAACACCGTATATTTT.

The sample holds a few counts of this clonotype. J is TRBJ1-2 and V is TRBV28; 9 bases fit TRBD1. The germline gives CDR1 MDHEN, CDR2 SYDVKM. V was pared by 7 bases and J by 8 bases, with 11 bases of the junction left unmatched. The CDR3 has 14 residues. The CDR3: CASTGTGRIWGYTF. CDR3 sequence (DNA): TGTGCCAGCACCGGGACAGGGAGGATTTGGGGCTACACCTTC.

Note on this clonotype: The CDR3 does not close with the conserved phenylalanine or tryptophan, likely indicating a read error. This chain links TRBV7-9 with TRBJ1-4; no firm D call. CDR3 length: 13 residues. Germline V lookup: CDR1 SEHNR, CDR2 FQNEAQ (reference sequence). This chain's CDR3 is CASSSSGEEKLFL. CDR3 DNA sequence: TGTGCCAGTAGCTCATCTGGGGAGGAAAAGCTGTTTCTT.

This clonotype was detected ten times or more. The chain uses TRBV20-1 and TRBJ2-1; a possible D gene is TRBD2 (6 bases). Per the germline V gene, CDR1 is DFQATT and CDR2 is SNEGSKA (reference sequence). V lost 6 bases and J lost 0, with 12 bases in between. The CDR3 length is 14 residues. The CDR3: CSAEGLSSYNEQFF. CDR3 in DNA: TGCAGTGCAGAGGGACTGAGCTCCTACAATGAGCAGTTCTTC.

V gene TRBV29-1 combines with J gene TRBJ2-1; a weak D match, TRBD2 (5 bases). From germline, CDR1 is SQVTM and CDR2 ANQGSEA. This CDR3 contains 13 residues. Trimming removed 4 bases from V and 13 bases from J, with 20 bases in between. The CDR3 loop reads CSVVYYLASNQFF. CDR3 nucleotide sequence: TGCAGCGTTGTTTACTACTTAGCGAGTAATCAGTTCTTC.

The sample holds many counts of this clonotype. The V gene is TRBV7-2, the J gene TRBJ2-3; no clear D gene. CDR3 length: 12 amino acids. Germline-derived CDR1 and CDR2 are SGHTA and FQGNSA. Between the trimmed V and J ends, which lost 3 bases and 5 bases, there was a span of 6 bases. CDR3 bases: TGTGCCAGCAGCTTCTTTCAAGATACGCAGTATTTT. Protein product: CASSFFQDTQYF.

In the case of this clonotype: A much larger clonotype is one base distant, so this may be a read error. The V gene is TRBV20-1, the J gene TRBJ2-7; 7 positions match TRBD2. The CDR3 loop spans 13 amino acids. Germline V gene data show CDR1 as DFQATT and CDR2 as SNEGSKA (reference sequence). Written as DNA, the CDR3 is TGCAGTGCTAGTTGGACTAGTGACTACGCGCAGTACTTC. This sequence encodes CSASWTSDYAQYF.

The rearrangement uses TRBV6-2 or TRBV6-3 and TRBJ2-3; D tentatively reads TRBD1 or TRBD2 (6 bases each). The CDR3 is 17 residues long. Germline CDR1 reads MNHEY; CDR2 reads SVGEGT. V was trimmed by 2 bases and J by 0 bases, leaving 15 bases between them. The CDR3 is CASSYAGGGRSTDTQYF. DNA for the CDR3: TGTGCCAGCAGTTACGCCGGAGGGGGGAGGAGCACAGATACGCAGTATTTT.

At least ten counts were recorded for this clonotype. The chain recombines TRBV2 with TRBJ2-7, with D perhaps matching TRBD1 (7 bases). The CDR3 is 16 residues long. Germline V gene data show CDR1 as SNHLY and CDR2 as FYNNEI. Between the trimmed V and J ends, which lost 3 bases and 3 bases, there was a span of 18 bases. The CDR3: CASSERQGGLGYEQYF. The DNA for the CDR3 is TGTGCCAGCAGTGAGCGGCAGGGGGGCTTGGGCTACGAGCAGTACTTC.

This chain links TRBV7-6 with TRBJ2-1, with 12 bases identical to TRBD2. Germline V gives CDR1 SGHVS, CDR2 FNYEAQ. The length of the CDR3 is 18 residues. Trimming at V came to 2 bases and at J to 6 bases, leaving 11 bases not matched to a gene. The DNA of the CDR3 is TGTGCCAGCAGCTTACAACTAGCGGGAGGAATCAGTGGCAATGAGCAGTTCTTC. Encoded protein: CASSLQLAGGISGNEQFF.

This clonotype was detected once. The gene calls are TRBV9 and TRBJ2-3, with D perhaps being TRBD1 or TRBD2 (6 bases each). V lost 0 bases and J 11 bases, leaving 19 bases between the germline ends. Looked up from germline, CDR1 is SGDLS and CDR2 is YYNGEE. This CDR3 is built from 15 residues. CDR3 in amino acids: CASSVEGGSYNEQYF. The CDR3 nucleotides are TGTGCCAGCAGCGTAGAGGGGGGAAGCTACAATGAGCAGTATTTT.

Ten or more counts support this clonotype. The V and J genes are TRBV20-1 and TRBJ2-3, with 12 positions matching TRBD2. With 0 bases clipped from V and 6 bases from J, the junction kept 4 bases outside the gene matches. CDR3 length: 15 amino acids. Germline V CDR1 and CDR2: DFQATT, SNEGSKA (reference sequence). CDR3 DNA sequence: TGCAGTGCTAGAGATCCTAGCGGGGGGGCGGATACGCAGTATTTT. It is translated as CSARDPSGGADTQYF.

This chain joins TRBV6-6 and TRBJ1-1; tentative D call: TRBD1 (6 bases). Germline CDR1 MNHNY, CDR2 SVGAGI (reference sequence). V gave up 4 bases and J gave up 3 bases, with 12 bases separating them. The CDR3 is 14 amino acids. CDR3 DNA sequence: TGTGCCAGCAGTTCACAGGGATCTGACACTGAAGCTTTCTTT. It yields the protein CASSSQGSDTEAFF.

This clonotype was seen more than once but under ten times. The genes are TRBV5-6 and TRBJ2-5; TRBD2 agrees at 7 bases. CDR1 SGHDT and CDR2 YYEEEE come from the germline V gene. With 0 bases clipped from V and 0 bases from J, the junction kept 2 bases outside the gene matches. This CDR3 is built from 15 residues. Here the CDR3 reads CASSLVGGNQETQYF. The CDR3 nucleotides read TGTGCCAGCAGCTTGGTGGGAGGGAACCAAGAGACCCAGTACTTC.

This clonotype was observed many times. The rearrangement joins TRBV7-9 to TRBJ2-5, with TRBD2 matching over 13 bases. From germline, CDR1 is SEHNR and CDR2 FQNEAQ (reference sequence). With V trimmed by 3 bases and J by 5 bases, 6 bases remained unmatched. CDR3 length: 16 residues. Here the CDR3 reads CASSFRTSGGLETQYF. The CDR3 coding sequence is TGTGCCAGCAGCTTCCGGACTAGCGGGGGCTTGGAGACCCAGTACTTC.

This clonotype was counted ten times or more. This chain joins TRBV10-3 and TRBJ1-5; TRBD1 is a possible D gene (6 bases). V lost 3 bases to trimming and J lost 0 bases, with 6 bases between them. This CDR3 has 14 amino acids. Germline lookup yields CDR1 ENHRY and CDR2 SYGVKD. Here the CDR3 reads CAISDRGSNQPQHF. The CDR3 DNA is TGTGCCATCAGTGACAGGGGTAGCAATCAGCCCCAGCATTTT.

As DNA, the CDR3 is TGTGCCTGGAGTGTACTGGAAGGGTTCGAAGCTTTCTTT. This sequence encodes CAWSVLEGFEAFF. This rearrangement joins TRBV30 to TRBJ1-1; D not resolved. The CDR3 is made up of 13 amino acids. CDR1 and CDR2 (germline): GTSNPN, SVGIG (reference sequence). The V end was cut by 0 bases, the J end by 8 bases, with 13 bases between.

For this clonotype: The conserved closing phenylalanine or tryptophan is absent in this CDR3, likely reflecting a read error. The CDR3 protein is CASSYQGQGPNQPQHS. The CDR3 DNA is TGTGCCAGTAGTTACCAGGGGCAGGGCCCCAATCAGCCCCAGCATTCT. The chain uses TRBV19 and TRBJ1-5, with D possibly TRBD1 on 6 matching bases. The germline CDR1 and CDR2 sequences are LNHDA and SQIVND (reference sequence). Trimming pared 5 bases from V and 3 bases from J, leaving 17 bases between. The CDR3 is 16 residues long.

This clonotype was seen repeatedly, ten times or more. V usage is TRBV6-1 and J usage is TRBJ1-2; D is uncertain. This CDR3 is 13 amino acids long. Trimming took off 7 bases at V and 0 bases at J, with 9 bases between the two ends. Germline CDR1 and CDR2: MNHNS and SASEGT. The CDR3 spells CASMARANYGYTF. The DNA for the CDR3 is TGTGCCAGCATGGCCCGAGCTAACTATGGCTACACCTTC.

The DNA for the CDR3 is TGCAGCGTTGTTTACTCGGGGACCCAGCATTTT. It yields the protein CSVVYSGTQHF. This chain uses TRBV29-1 with TRBJ1-5; D is unresolved. The germline CDR1 and CDR2 sequences are SQVTM and ANQGSEA. The CDR3 is made up of 11 amino acids. The ends were cut back, 4 bases at V and 11 bases at J, with 12 bases in the middle.

This clonotype occurred many times. This chain joins TRBV10-3 and TRBJ2-1; 8 bases are shared with TRBD2. With 4 bases clipped from V and 10 bases from J, the junction kept 6 bases outside the gene matches. This CDR3 has 13 amino acids. Germline CDR1 reads ENHRY; CDR2 reads SYGVKD. CDR3: CAISGLAGSEQFF. In nucleotides, the CDR3 is TGTGCCATCAGTGGCCTAGCGGGTTCAGAGCAGTTCTTC.

This clonotype appeared many times. The chain joins TRBV18 to TRBJ2-7, with 9 positions matching TRBD1. CDR1 is KGHSH, CDR2 LQKENI, per germline. After removal of 2 bases from V and 7 bases from J, the junction contained 9 bases not matched to a gene. This CDR3 is 15 amino acids long. CDR3 in amino acids: CASSPGGQGSGEQYF. The CDR3 DNA follows: TGTGCCAGCTCACCAGGGGGACAGGGCTCGGGTGAGCAGTACTTC.

This clonotype was detected many times. The rearrangement joins TRBV6-1 to TRBJ2-1, with D unclear. The germline gives CDR1 MNHNS, CDR2 SASEGT. The CDR3 is 18 amino acids. Trimming shortened V by 2 bases and J by 0 bases, and 17 bases separated the two germline ends. CDR3 region: CASSENQIIQSSYNEQFF. In DNA form, the CDR3 reads TGTGCCAGCAGTGAAAACCAGATCATTCAAAGCTCCTACAATGAGCAGTTCTTC.